Listed here are 13 T cell receptor beta chains from one sample, sequenced in a study of cytomegalovirus exposure and HLA in healthy donors. 60 Vbeta and 13 Jbeta primers were used in PCR. Assay used: immunoSEQ multiplex PCR; TCRdb lists only in-frame clones, some missing. This sample carries 78,000 or so clones, approximately 67% of them seen once, and the ten largest clones take roughly 4.4%. Material for sequencing was PBMCs. The receptors derive from a male donor in good health and CMV-seropositive.

This clone was counted between two and nine times. The V and J genes are TRBV5-6 and TRBJ1-1, with D uncertain. V lost 2 bases, J lost 2 bases, and 7 bases lay in between. The germline CDR1 and CDR2 sequences are SGHDT and YYEEEE. This CDR3 has 13 residues. This CDR3 reads CASSFPTNTEAFF. CDR3 DNA sequence: TGTGCCAGCAGCTTTCCGACTAACACTGAAGCTTTCTTT.

In DNA, the CDR3 is TGTGCCAGCAGTTTGACAGGGGAAGGGCAGCCCCAGCATTTT. This codes for CASSLTGEGQPQHF. The chain has TRBV6-6 and TRBJ1-5; 8 bases are shared with TRBD1. J lost 7 bases, V lost 4 bases, and 6 bases had no gene match. The length of the CDR3 is 14 residues. Germline-derived CDR1 and CDR2 are MNHNY and SVGAGI (reference sequence).

The chain links TRBV2 to TRBJ2-2, with 11 bases identical to TRBD2. J was trimmed by 4 bases and V by 4 bases; bases with no gene match: 2. The CDR3 is 15 residues long. Germline values: CDR1 SNHLY, CDR2 FYNNEI. CDR3 protein: CASSATSGVTGELFF. CDR3 sequence (DNA): TGTGCCAGCAGTGCGACTAGCGGGGTCACCGGGGAGCTGTTTTTT.

This clone was seen more than once but under ten times. The genes are TRBV14 and TRBJ1-4; 7 nucleotides align to TRBD1. V dropped 0 bases and J dropped 7; count of bases not matched to a gene: 5. Germline V CDR1 and CDR2: SGHDN, FVKESK. The CDR3 is 15 residues long. DNA for the CDR3: TGTGCCAGCAGCCAAGAGGGACAGCGGAGTGAAAAACTGTTTTTT. Translated, it gives CASSQEGQRSEKLFF.

The gene calls are TRBV27 and TRBJ2-7, with 12 nucleotides matching TRBD2. V lost 2 bases, J lost 5 bases, and 7 bases stayed unmatched. The germline V gene encodes CDR1 MNHEY and CDR2 SMNVEV (reference sequence). The CDR3 totals 16 residues. CDR3 region: CASSLILAGGPHEQYF. The CDR3, as DNA: TGTGCCAGCAGTTTAATTCTAGCGGGAGGGCCCCACGAGCAGTACTTC.

This clone was picked up a small number of times. The chain combines TRBV19 with TRBJ1-1; 8 bases line up with TRBD1. With V trimmed by 5 bases and J by 7 bases, 6 bases remained unmatched. CDR3 length equals 13 residues. Germline V lookup: CDR1 LNHDA, CDR2 SQIVND (reference sequence). CDR3 nucleotide sequence: TGTGCCAGTAGTCTGGGGACAGGAGATGAAGCTTTCTTT. It yields the protein CASSLGTGDEAFF.

J is TRBJ1-6 and V is TRBV2, with D possibly being TRBD1 (6 bases). This CDR3 is built from 13 residues. Germline lookup yields CDR1 SNHLY and CDR2 FYNNEI. The V gene lost 10 bases and the J gene lost 8 bases, with 15 bases spanning the gap. CDR3 nucleotide sequence: TGTGCCACCAGGCGGGGGCTTGATTCACCCCTCCACTTT. This codes for CATRRGLDSPLHF.

The chain uses TRBV4-2 and TRBJ1-1; perhaps TRBD1 as D (5 bases). Germline values: CDR1 LGHNA, CDR2 YNFKEQ. This CDR3 is 14 amino acids long. Trimming took 3 bases from V and 4 from J, leaving 12 bases between them. CDR3 sequence (DNA): TGTGCCAGCAGCCAGGCCCAGGGAGGCACTGAAGCTTTCTTT. Encoded protein: CASSQAQGGTEAFF.

This clone was recorded a few times. This chain joins TRBV7-8 and TRBJ2-7, with a possible D match to TRBD2 (6 bases). The CDR3 has 15 residues. From germline, CDR1 is SGHVS and CDR2 FQNEAQ. V lost 4 bases and J lost 1, with 14 bases in between. The CDR3 here is CASSSQMGTSYEQYF. DNA for the CDR3: TGTGCCAGCAGCTCACAGATGGGGACTTCCTACGAGCAGTACTTC.

CDR3 loop: CASSGRTASTDTQYF. Written as DNA, the CDR3 is TGTGCCAGCAGTGGACGGACAGCTAGCACAGATACGCAGTATTTT. The rearrangement uses TRBV6-1 and TRBJ2-3, with D possibly matching TRBD1 (6 bases). Trimming stripped 4 bases from V and 0 bases from J, with 11 bases between. The CDR3 totals 15 residues. Germline V gene lookup returns CDR1 MNHNS and CDR2 SASEGT.

The chain is built from TRBV7-8 and TRBJ2-5, with D maybe TRBD1 (6 bases). V dropped 0 bases and J dropped 7 bases, with 15 bases sitting between them. In germline, CDR1 is SGHVS, CDR2 FQNEAQ. The CDR3 runs 15 residues. The CDR3 sequence is CASSLARTARGTQYF. The CDR3 DNA is TGTGCCAGCAGCTTAGCGCGGACAGCCCGGGGGACCCAGTACTTC. The variable domain in full, with the rest retrieved from reference TRBV7-8 and TRBJ2-5, is GAGVSQSPRYKVAKRGQDVALRCDPISGHVSLFWYQQALGQGPEFLTYFQNEAQLDKSGLPSDRFFAERPEGSVSTLKIQRTQQEDSAVYLCASSLARTARGTQYFGPGTRLLVL.

This chain links TRBV30 with TRBJ1-3; D remains unclear. The CDR3 is 16 residues long. CDR1 is GTSNPN, CDR2 SVGIG, per germline (reference sequence). V lost 4 bases to trimming and J lost 3 bases, with 19 bases between them. DNA of the CDR3: TGTGCCTGGATCCTCTCCACCGGTTCTCTTGGAAACACCATATATTTT. Amino acids: CAWILSTGSLGNTIYF. Supplemented by reference TRBV30 and TRBJ1-3, the full variable domain reads SQTIHQWPATLVQPVGSPLSLECTVEGTSNPNLYWYRQAAGRGLQLLFYSVGIGQISSEVPQNLSASRPQDRQFILSSKKLLLSDSGFYLCAWILSTGSLGNTIYFGEGSWLTVV.

V gene TRBV28 combines with J gene TRBJ2-7; TRBD2 agrees at 11 bases. This CDR3 has 17 residues. CDR1 is MDHEN, CDR2 SYDVKM, per germline. Trimming at V came to 3 bases and at J to 1 base, leaving 8 bases not matched to a gene. CDR3 DNA: TGTGCCAGCAGTTTGACCTTACTAGCGGGAGATTCCTACGAGCAGTACTTC. It codes for CASSLTLLAGDSYEQYF.